The 30 T cell receptor beta chains given below trace back to one sample, sequenced in a study of CD8 T cells in ankylosing spondylitis. TCRdb processed the 5' RACE reads anew with MiXCR; each CDR3 protein has one entry. The sample yields about 250,000 distinct CDR3 sequences, roughly 32% seen once. Sequenced sample: blood, either unsorted or a sorted T cell fraction (not recorded which). These receptors originate from a male donor with ankylosing spondylitis or in good health (not recorded which).

The genes are TRBV7-2 and TRBJ2-3; unclear D gene. Germline V lookup: CDR1 SGHTA, CDR2 FQGNSA. V was cut by 4 bases and J by 6 bases, with 8 bases left in between. The CDR3 consists of 12 residues. The CDR3 region is CASSYTWDTQYF. DNA of the CDR3: TGTGCCAGCAGCTACACGTGGGATACGCAGTATTTT.

This clonotype was detected only a few times. The chain links TRBV5-6 to TRBJ2-5; D gene unclear. This CDR3 comprises 11 residues. The germline V gene has CDR1 SGHDT and CDR2 YYEEEE. Trimming took off 3 bases at V and 3 bases at J, with 3 bases between the two ends. CDR3 loop: CASSYEETQYF. The CDR3 DNA is TGTGCCAGCAGCTATGAAGAGACCCAGTACTTC. The full variable domain, in which reference TRBV5-6 and TRBJ2-5 provide the parts outside the CDR3, is DAGVTQSPTHLIKTRGQQVTLRCSPKSGHDTVSWYQQALGQGPQFIFQYYEEEERQRGNFPDRFSGHQFPNYSSELNVNALLLGDSALYLCASSYEETQYFGPGTRLLVL.

The table lists this clonotype with a few counts. The chain has TRBV10-3 and TRBJ2-7; D possibly corresponds to TRBD1 (6 bases). Germline CDR1 is ENHRY and CDR2 is SYGVKD. Trimming cost V 0 bases and J 4 bases, with 10 bases left between them. CDR3 length: 14 amino acids. CDR3 loop: CAISESDSAYEQYF. Written as DNA, the CDR3 is TGTGCCATCAGTGAGTCGGACAGTGCATACGAGCAGTACTTC.

This chain links TRBV5-6 with TRBJ2-1, with TRBD1 identical over 7 bases. V lost 4 bases and J lost 9; bases outside the gene matches: 16. CDR3 length: 16 amino acids. Per germline, CDR1 SGHDT and CDR2 YYEEEE. The CDR3, as DNA: TGTGCCAGCAGCCGGAGGCGGACAGGAGATGGTGGTGAGCAGTTCTTC. Translated: CASSRRRTGDGGEQFF.

The chain uses TRBV12-3 or TRBV12-4 and TRBJ2-7; D not certain. This CDR3 is built from 14 residues. V shed 6 bases and J shed 0 bases, with 12 bases lying between them. In DNA, the CDR3 is TGTGCCAGCAGGTCTACCCGTAACTCCTACGAGCAGTACTTC. Its translation is CASRSTRNSYEQYF.

This clonotype was detected once. The rearrangement uses TRBV11-2 and TRBJ2-5, with D tentatively TRBD1 (6 bases). The CDR3 runs 14 residues. The germline V gene encodes CDR1 SGHAT and CDR2 FQNNGV. Trimming took 3 bases from V and 5 from J, leaving 13 bases between them. The CDR3 is CASSFNRQVETQYF. The CDR3 DNA reads TGTGCCAGCAGCTTCAACAGACAGGTGGAGACCCAGTACTTC.

This rearrangement joins TRBV5-1 to TRBJ2-2; possible D gene TRBD1, 6 bases. V lost 6 bases and J 0 bases, leaving 9 bases between the germline ends. Germline V gene sequence: CDR1 SGHRS, CDR2 YFSETQ. The CDR3 sequence is 14 residues long. The CDR3 spells CASKEGANTGELFF. CDR3 nucleotides: TGCGCCAGCAAAGAGGGGGCGAACACCGGGGAGCTGTTTTTT.

In this sample, this clonotype turned up a few times. The gene calls are TRBV15 and TRBJ1-1, with 9 bases aligning to TRBD1. Germline trimming cut 5 bases from V and 5 bases from J; bases unmatched to any gene: 9. The CDR3 has 15 residues. Germline CDR1 and CDR2: LNHNV and YYDKDF (reference sequence). The DNA of the CDR3 is TGTGCCACCAGCGGCCCGGACAGGGGTAAAACTGAAGCTTTCTTT. Residues: CATSGPDRGKTEAFF.

This clonotype was observed a few times. V usage is TRBV6-1 and J usage is TRBJ2-5; TRBD1 aligns across 8 bases. Trimming removed 6 bases from V and 1 base from J; junction bases left unmatched: 10. Germline V gives CDR1 MNHNS, CDR2 SASEGT. The CDR3 has 16 residues. The CDR3 spells CASSQLGTGVQETQYF. In DNA, the CDR3 is TGTGCCAGCAGCCAACTCGGGACAGGCGTCCAAGAGACCCAGTACTTC.

This clonotype has just a few counts. The rearrangement uses TRBV29-1 and TRBJ1-4; TRBD1 agrees at 8 bases. The V and J ends lost 2 bases and 8 bases, in that order; junction bases with no gene match: 7. Germline CDR1 and CDR2: SQVTM and ANQGSEA. This CDR3 region has 14 residues. CDR3 loop: CSVELQGAREKLFF. DNA of the CDR3: TGCAGCGTTGAACTGCAGGGGGCTCGGGAAAAACTGTTTTTT.

The chain joins TRBV7-9 to TRBJ1-1; no definite D call. Trimming took off 5 bases at V and 0 bases at J, with 7 bases between the two ends. Germline V CDR1 and CDR2: SEHNR, FQNEAQ (reference sequence). This CDR3 has 13 residues. DNA of the CDR3: TGTGCCAGCAGCCTCGATATGAACACTGAAGCTTTCTTT. The encoded protein is CASSLDMNTEAFF. Full variable domain (outside the CDR3, taken from reference TRBV7-9 and TRBJ1-1): DTGVSQNPRHKITKRGQNVTFRCDPISEHNRLYWYRQTLGQGPEFLTYFQNEAQLEKSRLLSDRFSAERPKGSFSTLEIQRTEQGDSAMYLCASSLDMNTEAFFGQGTRLTVV.

This clonotype was detected only a few times. This chain connects TRBV20-1 to TRBJ1-1; no clear D gene. CDR1 is DFQATT, CDR2 SNEGSKA, per germline (reference sequence). V dropped 3 bases and J dropped 1 base, with 12 bases sitting between them. The CDR3 length is 14 residues. The CDR3: CSASSTRKNTEAFF. The CDR3 DNA is TGCAGTGCTAGTTCAACGCGGAAGAACACTGAAGCTTTCTTT.

This clonotype was counted a few times. The rearrangement joins TRBV12-3 or TRBV12-4 to TRBJ2-1; D not certain. CDR3 size: 13 residues. V lost 2 bases, J lost 5 bases, and 7 bases lay in between. In DNA, the CDR3 is TGTGCCAGCAGTTTACGGTCGAACAATGAGCAGTTCTTC. It specifies CASSLRSNNEQFF.

With regard to this clonotype: Compared with germline, one end of the junction differs, possibly owing to a read error. This sequence joins TRBV7-7 and TRBJ2-5, with a tentative D call TRBD2 (6 bases). Germline CDR1 SSHAT, CDR2 FNYEAQ (reference sequence). The CDR3 is made up of 14 amino acids. In DNA form, the CDR3 reads TGTGCTAGCAGCTTACGACTGGGGAGGGAGACCCAGTACTTC. This translates into CASSLRLGRETQYF.

The genes are TRBV18 and TRBJ2-3, with a tentative D call TRBD1 (5 bases). CDR1 is KGHSH and CDR2 is LQKENI in the germline V gene. Trimming stripped 0 bases from V and 6 bases from J, with 7 bases between. This CDR3 comprises 13 residues. CDR3: CASSPPTDDTQYF. CDR3 in DNA: TGTGCCAGCTCACCACCGACAGATGATACGCAGTATTTT.

This clonotype was found many times. The rearrangement uses TRBV10-2 and TRBJ2-3, with 11 bases identical to TRBD2. The CDR3 covers 14 residues. Germline CDR1 WSHSY, CDR2 SAAADI. V dropped 6 bases and J dropped 1; count of bases not matched to a gene: 0. CDR3 DNA: TGCGCCAGCAGACTAGCGGGGGGCACAGATACGCAGTATTTT. Translating gives CASRLAGGTDTQYF.

The V gene is TRBV6-5, the J gene TRBJ1-1, with D unresolved. Trimming cost V 7 bases and J 3 bases, with 6 bases left between them. CDR1 is MNHEY and CDR2 is SVGAGI in the germline V gene. The CDR3 is 11 amino acids. As DNA, the CDR3 is TGTGCCAGCATGTGGGACACTGAAGCTTTCTTT. Amino acids: CASMWDTEAFF.

This clonotype was seen a few times. The CDR3 reads CASSLGATQYF. In nucleotides, the CDR3 is TGTGCCAGCAGTTTAGGCGCGACCCAGTACTTC. The rearrangement joins TRBV27 to TRBJ2-5, with D hard to call. Germline CDR1 and CDR2: MNHEY and SMNVEV (reference sequence). This CDR3 has 11 amino acids. The germline V and J ends were trimmed by 2 bases and 7 bases, with 5 bases remaining between them.

The chain couples TRBV20-1 to TRBJ1-5; maybe TRBD1 (5 bases). CDR3 length equals 16 residues. V lost 3 bases and J 4 bases, leaving 19 bases between the germline ends. Germline lookup yields CDR1 DFQATT and CDR2 SNEGSKA (reference sequence). As DNA, the CDR3 is TGCAGTGCTAGTTTGGGGAAGGGGTCTTGGAATCAGCCCCAGCATTTT. Protein product: CSASLGKGSWNQPQHF.

V usage is TRBV6-2 or TRBV6-3 and J usage is TRBJ2-1; no reliable D call. Germline CDR1 is MNHEY and CDR2 is SVGEGT. CDR3 length: 18 residues. Trimming removed 2 bases at V and 0 bases at J, with 17 bases between. The CDR3 nucleotides are TGTGCCAGCAGTTACCAACTCGAAGGCTCTAGCTCCTACAATGAGCAGTTCTTC. Amino acid sequence: CASSYQLEGSSSYNEQFF.

This clonotype showed up just a few times. The gene calls are TRBV12-3 or TRBV12-4 and TRBJ1-4; D is perhaps TRBD1 (6 bases). CDR3 length: 14 amino acids. Trimming removed 6 bases from V and 7 bases from J, with 15 bases in between. The CDR3 region is CASRLRQDAEKLFF. The CDR3 coding sequence is TGTGCCAGCAGACTACGACAGGACGCTGAAAAACTGTTTTTT.

The chain employs TRBV12-3 or TRBV12-4 and TRBJ2-5; D gene ambiguous. The CDR3 has 12 residues. V lost 3 bases and J lost 5, with 7 bases in between. Here the CDR3 reads CASSLNWETQYF. DNA of the CDR3: TGTGCCAGCAGTTTGAATTGGGAGACCCAGTACTTC.

The V call is TRBV6-5, the J call TRBJ2-7; the D is unclear. The germline gives CDR1 MNHEY, CDR2 SVGAGI. Trimming removed 5 bases at V and 1 base at J, with 6 bases between. CDR3 length: 12 residues. Here the CDR3 DNA reads TGTGCCAGCAGTCCGAAGTCCTACGAGCAGTACTTC. Its translation is CASSPKSYEQYF.

V and J are TRBV4-1 and TRBJ2-7, with D uncertain. Germline V gene data show CDR1 as MGHRA and CDR2 as YSYEKL. Trimming took 0 bases from V and 3 from J, leaving 6 bases between them. CDR3 length: 13 residues. The CDR3 DNA reads TGCGCCAGCAGCCAAGACAGCCGCTACGAGCAGTACTTC. It translates to CASSQDSRYEQYF.

The genes are TRBV5-1 and TRBJ2-2; TRBD1 might be the D (6 bases). Germline CDR1 reads SGHRS; CDR2 reads YFSETQ. This CDR3 has 13 amino acids. Trimming pared 3 bases from V and 7 bases from J, leaving 10 bases between. CDR3 sequence (DNA): TGCGCCAGCAGCTGGACAGTCGACGGGGAGCTGTTTTTT. It specifies CASSWTVDGELFF.

The chain couples TRBV20-1 to TRBJ2-3; D is undetermined. This CDR3 is 14 amino acids long. Germline-derived CDR1 and CDR2 are DFQATT and SNEGSKA (reference sequence). V lost 3 bases and J 3 bases, leaving 13 bases between the germline ends. Written as DNA, the CDR3 is TGCAGTGCTAGCCCCGACCCTTTAACAGATACGCAGTATTTT. Protein sequence: CSASPDPLTDTQYF.

This clonotype was found a few times. The chain employs TRBV10-2 and TRBJ2-1; D is unresolved. V was trimmed by 0 bases and J by 7 bases, leaving 4 bases between them. Per the germline V gene, CDR1 is WSHSY and CDR2 is SAAADI. The CDR3 spans 12 residues. The CDR3 DNA follows: TGCGCCAGCAGTGAGTCTGGGAATGAGCAGTTCTTC. Translating it yields CASSESGNEQFF.

The chain has TRBV12-3 or TRBV12-4 and TRBJ2-1, with 9 bases fitting TRBD1. The CDR3 sequence is 13 residues long. Trimming removed 8 bases from V and 5 bases from J; junction bases left unmatched: 4. The CDR3 protein is CASGDRANNEQFF. DNA for the CDR3: TGTGCCAGCGGGGACAGGGCAAACAATGAGCAGTTCTTC.

This clonotype was detected a few times. The chain is built from TRBV11-2 and TRBJ2-1; D is perhaps TRBD2 (6 bases). Germline V gene lookup returns CDR1 SGHAT and CDR2 FQNNGV. With 1 base removed from V and 2 bases from J, the gap between germline ends came to 12 bases. The CDR3 has 16 residues. The CDR3 protein is CASSLAGLPTYNEQFF. CDR3 DNA sequence: TGTGCCAGCAGCTTAGCGGGACTCCCTACCTACAATGAGCAGTTCTTC. Filled out from reference TRBV11-2 and TRBJ2-1, the complete variable domain reads EAGVAQSPRYKIIEKRQSVAFWCNPISGHATLYWYQQILGQGPKLLIQFQNNGVVDDSQLPKDRFSAERLKGVDSTLKIQPAKLEDSAVYLCASSLAGLPTYNEQFFGPGTRLTVL.

This clonotype turned up a few times. This chain connects TRBV10-3 to TRBJ2-5; D is possibly TRBD2 (5 bases). Germline V gives CDR1 ENHRY, CDR2 SYGVKD. This CDR3 is 16 amino acids long. Trimming stripped 2 bases from V and 5 bases from J, with 18 bases between. The CDR3 nucleotides are TGTGCCATCAGTGAGGGTCAGGAGGAGCTAGTGGAGACCCAGTACTTC. As protein: CAISEGQEELVETQYF.